The T cell receptor beta chain under discussion was sequenced for a study of T cell responses to AZD1222 COVID-19 vaccine. Measured with immunoSEQ multiplex PCR; TCRdb has only the in-frame clones, and not every one. Found here are tens of thousands of clones, roughly four fifths of them singletons; the top ten hold about 5.6%. Germline V gene sequence: CDR1 SGDLS, CDR2 YYNGEE. The CDR3 extends over 14 amino acids. The V and J ends lost 3 bases and 7 bases respectively, with 13 bases between them. Sequenced material: peripheral blood, taken on day 0 of AZD1222 vaccination. The J gene is TRBJ1-4, the V gene TRBV9; D is possibly TRBD1 (5 bases). The TCR comes from an adult in good health. The CDR3 region is CASSARDGLEKLFF. The CDR3 nucleotides read TGTGCCAGCAGCGCTCGGGACGGACTTGAAAAACTGTTTTTT.